These 19 T cell receptor beta chains were sequenced from one sample in a study of cytomegalovirus exposure and HLA in healthy donors. Use of 60 Vbeta and 13 Jbeta primers characterized the PCR. Clones were sequenced by immunoSEQ multiplex PCR, and TCRdb holds only the in-frame ones, with some missing. The data show 120,000 or so clones, 70% to 80% seen once. The material sequenced was PBMCs. Receptors originate from a woman in her forties or fifties in good health and CMV-seropositive.

J is TRBJ2-7 and V is TRBV5-8, with D uncertain. The germline V and J ends were trimmed by 6 bases and 3 bases, with 19 bases remaining between them. The CDR3 is 15 amino acids. Germline CDR1 and CDR2: SGHTS and YDEGEE. For the CDR3, the DNA is TGTGCCAGCACCCCCACCGGAGAGGCCGACTACGAGCAGTACTTC. It translates to CASTPTGEADYEQYF.

This rearrangement joins TRBV29-1 to TRBJ2-5; tentative D call: TRBD2 (5 bases). The CDR3 contains 13 residues. From germline, CDR1 is SQVTM and CDR2 ANQGSEA. V was pared by 7 bases and J by 4 bases, with 16 bases between. CDR3 protein: CSAGGPISETQYF. CDR3 nucleotides: TGCAGCGCTGGAGGACCCATCTCAGAGACCCAGTACTTC. The variable domain in full, with the rest retrieved from reference TRBV29-1 and TRBJ2-5, is SAVISQKPSRDICQRGTSLTIQCQVDSQVTMMFWYRQQPGQSLTLIATANQGSEATYESGFVIDKFPISRPNLTFSTLTVSNMSPEDSSIYLCSAGGPISETQYFGPGTRLLVL.

The chain links TRBV7-9 to TRBJ2-7, with 8 bases that match TRBD2. Unmatched junction bases numbered 0, after V lost 2 bases and J lost 0 bases. The germline V gene encodes CDR1 SEHNR and CDR2 FQNEAQ (reference sequence). The CDR3 contains 14 residues. The CDR3 region has the DNA TGTGCCAGCAGCTTAAGCGGGAGCTCCTACGAGCAGTACTTC. Translation: CASSLSGSSYEQYF.

This clone was counted between two and nine times. The chain links TRBV4-1 to TRBJ1-1; 9 positions match TRBD1. Looked up from germline, CDR1 is MGHRA and CDR2 is YSYEKL. CDR3 length equals 15 residues. Germline trimming cut 3 bases from V and 12 bases from J; bases unmatched to any gene: 14. The CDR3 reads CASSQSRDRGIGTFF. The CDR3 nucleotides read TGCGCCAGCAGCCAGTCCAGAGACAGGGGGATTGGTACTTTCTTT.

This clone was counted only a few times. The V and J genes are TRBV5-6 and TRBJ2-7; D not certain. V shed 0 bases and J shed 3 bases, with 4 bases lying between them. CDR1 and CDR2 (germline): SGHDT, YYEEEE. The CDR3 length is 12 residues. The CDR3, as DNA: TGTGCCAGCAGCTTGGGGCACTACGAGCAGTACTTC. The encoded protein is CASSLGHYEQYF. The entire variable domain, with the rest obtained from reference TRBV5-6 and TRBJ2-7, is as follows: DAGVTQSPTHLIKTRGQQVTLRCSPKSGHDTVSWYQQALGQGPQFIFQYYEEEERQRGNFPDRFSGHQFPNYSSELNVNALLLGDSALYLCASSLGHYEQYFGPGTRLTVT.

The V call is TRBV5-1, the J call TRBJ2-7; 11 bases align to TRBD2. CDR3 length equals 16 residues. The germline gives CDR1 SGHRS, CDR2 YFSETQ. V was clipped by 4 bases and J by 4 bases; unmatched bases: 10. The CDR3 reads CASSSPTSGSNYEQYF. For the CDR3, the DNA is TGCGCCAGCAGCAGCCCAACTAGCGGGAGTAATTACGAGCAGTACTTC.

V usage is TRBV4-1 and J usage is TRBJ2-1; D may be TRBD2 (6 bases). Germline V CDR1 and CDR2: MGHRA, YSYEKL. This CDR3 region has 15 residues. The germline V and J ends were trimmed by 1 base and 10 bases, with 17 bases remaining between them. The CDR3 nucleotides read TGCGCCAGCAGCCAAGGACTAGTCACAGCGAGCGAGCAGTTCTTC. Its protein product is CASSQGLVTASEQFF.

The chain joins TRBV7-2 to TRBJ1-3; D call uncertain. Germline values: CDR1 SGHTA, CDR2 FQGNSA. Trimming cost V 3 bases and J 0 bases, with 9 bases left between them. The CDR3 is 15 residues long. DNA of the CDR3: TGTGCCAGCAGCTTGAGCCTCCTCTCTGGAAACACCATATATTTT. Translating gives CASSLSLLSGNTIYF. Filled out from reference TRBV7-2 and TRBJ1-3, the complete variable domain reads GAGVSQSPSNKVTEKGKDVELRCDPISGHTALYWYRQSLGQGLEFLIYFQGNSAPDKSGLPSDRFSAERTGGSVSTLTIQRTQQEDSAVYLCASSLSLLSGNTIYFGEGSWLTVV.

This clone was seen more than once but under ten times. The V gene is TRBV6-5, the J gene TRBJ1-4, with 7 bases aligning to TRBD1. J was trimmed by 0 bases and V by 5 bases; bases with no gene match: 0. Looked up from germline, CDR1 is MNHEY and CDR2 is SVGAGI. The CDR3 contains 14 residues. CDR3 amino acids: CASSTGATNEKLFF. In DNA, the CDR3 is TGTGCCAGCAGTACAGGGGCAACTAATGAAAAACTGTTTTTT.

The V gene is TRBV10-3, the J gene TRBJ2-1; the D gene is possibly TRBD2 (7 bases). From germline, CDR1 is ENHRY and CDR2 SYGVKD. V lost 6 bases and J 2 bases, leaving 17 bases between the germline ends. This CDR3 spans 16 amino acids. CDR3 in DNA: TGTGCCATCAGCACAAAGGGGGGGCCCACCTACAATGAGCAGTTCTTC. Amino acid sequence: CAISTKGGPTYNEQFF.

J is TRBJ2-3 and V is TRBV10-3; D is perhaps TRBD2 (6 bases). V lost 3 bases, J lost 5 bases, and 12 bases lay in between. The V gene's germline CDR1 is ENHRY and CDR2 SYGVKD. The length of the CDR3 is 14 residues. CDR3 amino acids: CAISDLGGGDTQYF. The CDR3 DNA is TGTGCCATCAGTGATTTGGGGGGAGGAGATACGCAGTATTTT.

This rearrangement joins TRBV5-6 to TRBJ2-1; TRBD2 matches 10 bases. The CDR3 is made up of 15 amino acids. Trimming cost V 7 bases and J 1 base; bases outside gene matches: 5. Looked up from germline, CDR1 is SGHDT and CDR2 is YYEEEE. CDR3 residues: CASGGLAESYNEQFF. The CDR3 DNA reads TGTGCCAGCGGAGGACTAGCGGAGTCCTACAATGAGCAGTTCTTC.

The chain employs TRBV5-1 and TRBJ2-1, with 10 bases identical to TRBD2. V gave up 4 bases and J gave up 6 bases; unmatched junction bases: 16. This CDR3 is 18 amino acids long. CDR1 is SGHRS, CDR2 YFSETQ, per germline. CDR3 bases: TGCGCCAGCAGCGTGGCCTCGCAAACTAGCGGGAAGCTCAATGAGCAGTTCTTC. It specifies CASSVASQTSGKLNEQFF.

The gene calls are TRBV7-9 and TRBJ1-2; D is ambiguous. CDR3 length: 15 residues. Per the germline V gene, CDR1 is SEHNR and CDR2 is FQNEAQ (reference sequence). V was cut by 6 bases and J by 4 bases, with 18 bases left in between. This CDR3 is CASSQVTSGSYGYTF. As DNA, the CDR3 is TGTGCCAGCAGTCAAGTAACCTCGGGGAGCTATGGCTACACCTTC. Combining the CDR3 with reference TRBV7-9 and TRBJ1-2 gives the whole variable domain DTGVSQNPRHKITKRGQNVTFRCDPISEHNRLYWYRQTLGQGPEFLTYFQNEAQLEKSRLLSDRFSAERPKGSFSTLEIQRTEQGDSAMYLCASSQVTSGSYGYTFGSGTRLTVV.

The chain is built from TRBV6-6 and TRBJ1-2; tentatively, D is TRBD1 (5 bases). Trimming took 7 bases from V and 0 from J, leaving 9 bases between them. Germline-derived CDR1 and CDR2 are MNHNY and SVGAGI (reference sequence). CDR3 length: 13 amino acids. The CDR3 sequence: CASNPGSNYGYTF. The CDR3 DNA sequence: TGTGCCAGCAATCCAGGGTCTAACTATGGCTACACCTTC.

This clone has only one observation. This chain links TRBV7-9 with TRBJ2-3, with D tentatively TRBD2 (6 bases). The germline V gene encodes CDR1 SEHNR and CDR2 FQNEAQ (reference sequence). V was trimmed by 5 bases and J by 2 bases, leaving 20 bases between them. The CDR3 consists of 17 residues. The CDR3, as DNA: TGTGCCAGCAGCCCTGGGACTGCTGCGTGGGTCACAGATACGCAGTATTTT. Translation gives CASSPGTAAWVTDTQYF.

This clone has only a few counts. The rearrangement uses TRBV7-9 and TRBJ1-1, with no clear D. The V gene lost 1 base and the J gene lost 0 bases, with 6 bases spanning the gap. This CDR3 is built from 14 residues. Per the germline V gene, CDR1 is SEHNR and CDR2 is FQNEAQ (reference sequence). CDR3 DNA sequence: TGTGCCAGCAGCTTAGTCCCGTTGAACACTGAAGCTTTCTTT. Translated: CASSLVPLNTEAFF.

In DNA, the CDR3 is TGTGCCAGCTCATCGGGTACGACAGAGAGAAAGCAGTACTTC. Its protein is CASSSGTTERKQYF. This chain connects TRBV18 to TRBJ2-7, with a weak D call TRBD1 (5 bases). CDR1 is KGHSH and CDR2 is LQKENI in the germline V gene. The CDR3 sequence is 14 residues long. V lost 5 bases to trimming and J lost 8 bases, with 19 bases between them.

The chain recombines TRBV11-2 with TRBJ2-1; 12 nucleotides agree with TRBD2. V was pared by 3 bases and J by 9 bases, with 6 bases of the junction left unmatched. Germline loops: CDR1 SGHAT, CDR2 FQNNGV. The CDR3 spans 15 residues. CDR3 in amino acids: CASSLTSGRLSEQFF. The CDR3 DNA reads TGTGCCAGCAGCTTGACTAGCGGGAGACTGAGTGAGCAGTTCTTC.